The 2 T cell receptor beta chains below all came from one sample that was sequenced in a study of blood T cell repertoires in COVID-19. Profiling relied on immunoSEQ multiplex PCR, and the TCRdb table lists in-frame clones only, not all of them. The sample carries roughly 92,000 clones, roughly 86% recorded once. The sequenced sample was peripheral blood. The receptors shown here come from a man between 45 and 60 years old with acute or convalescent COVID-19.

The V gene is TRBV5-1, the J gene TRBJ2-2; D is perhaps TRBD2 (5 bases). Germline CDR1 and CDR2: SGHRS and YFSETQ. The CDR3 contains 15 residues. The germline V and J ends were trimmed by 5 bases and 0 bases, with 11 bases remaining between them. The CDR3 bases are TGCGCCAGCAGGACCGGGATTACGAACACCGGGGAGCTGTTTTTT. It codes for CASRTGITNTGELFF. Combining the CDR3 with reference TRBV5-1 and TRBJ2-2 gives the whole variable domain KAGVTQTPRYLIKTRGQQVTLSCSPISGHRSVSWYQQTPGQGLQFLFEYFSETQRNKGNFPGRFSGRQFSNSRSEMNVSTLELGDSALYLCASRTGITNTGELFFGEGSRLTVL.

This sequence joins TRBV7-6 and TRBJ2-1; tentatively, D is TRBD1 (5 bases). Germline values: CDR1 SGHVS, CDR2 FNYEAQ. V lost 1 base, J lost 0 bases, and 16 bases lay in between. The CDR3 has 18 amino acids. CDR3 sequence reads: CASSLEQAARSSYNEQFF. CDR3 DNA: TGTGCCAGCAGCTTAGAACAGGCTGCTCGTAGCTCCTACAATGAGCAGTTCTTC.